These 6 T cell receptor beta chains were sequenced from one sample in a study of blood T cells in healthy people across ages. Then a second PCR, running roughly 6 to 12 cycles, was carried out with a sample-barcoded 5' primer and a J-beta primer mix. From the 5' RACE reads, TCRdb called clonotypes with MiXCR, one entry per CDR3 protein. The table records about 1,400,000 distinct CDR3 sequences, roughly 40% of them present only once. The sample comprised blood. The source of these receptors is a woman under 30 in good health.

CDR3 sequence (DNA): TGTGCCAGCAGCGTAGGCTTGGGGTCCTACGAGCAGTACTTC. Protein sequence: CASSVGLGSYEQYF. V usage is TRBV9 and J usage is TRBJ2-7; no reliable D call. This CDR3 contains 14 residues. The germline V gene encodes CDR1 SGDLS and CDR2 YYNGEE. Between the trimmed V and J ends, which lost 0 bases and 1 base, there was a span of 8 bases.

V is TRBV3-1 and J is TRBJ2-1; the match to TRBD2 covers 8 bases. This CDR3 region has 15 residues. Germline loops: CDR1 LGHDT, CDR2 YNNKEL (reference sequence). Trimming at V came to 1 base and at J to 6 bases, leaving 5 bases not matched to a gene. CDR3 nucleotide sequence: TGTGCCAGCAGCCAAGCCGGGACTAGTTCCAATGAGCAGTTCTTC. Amino acids: CASSQAGTSSNEQFF.

The chain carries TRBV20-1 and TRBJ2-3; 12 bases are shared with TRBD2. Germline V gives CDR1 DFQATT, CDR2 SNEGSKA (reference sequence). The length of the CDR3 is 18 residues. The V and J ends lost 1 base and 0 bases, in that order; junction bases with no gene match: 8. CDR3 residues: CSARAASGGASSTDTQYF. CDR3 coding DNA: TGCAGTGCTAGAGCGGCTAGCGGGGGGGCTAGTAGCACAGATACGCAGTATTTT.

The J gene is TRBJ1-4, the V gene TRBV7-9; D is unclear. The CDR3 is made up of 16 amino acids. Germline CDR1 SEHNR, CDR2 FQNEAQ (reference sequence). The V and J ends lost 0 bases and 5 bases respectively, with 13 bases between them. The CDR3, as DNA: TGTGCCAGCAGCTTAGCTATTGGGCGGCGAAATGAAAAACTGTTTTTT. Translation: CASSLAIGRRNEKLFF. The complete variable domain, with remaining parts taken from reference TRBV7-9 and TRBJ1-4, reads DTGVSQNPRHKITKRGQNVTFRCDPISEHNRLYWYRQTLGQGPEFLTYFQNEAQLEKSRLLSDRFSAERPKGSFSTLEIQRTEQGDSAMYLCASSLAIGRRNEKLFFGSGTQLSVL.

This chain joins TRBV7-9 and TRBJ1-1, with a tentative D call TRBD1 (6 bases). The CDR3 totals 15 residues. The germline CDR1 and CDR2 sequences are SEHNR and FQNEAQ (reference sequence). Trimming took off 8 bases at V and 2 bases at J, with 18 bases between the two ends. The DNA of the CDR3 is TGTGCCAGCCCGACCTGGCCAGGGGCAAACACTGAAGCTTTCTTT. Its translation is CASPTWPGANTEAFF.

The V call is TRBV5-1, the J call TRBJ2-2; 9 bases align to TRBD2. The CDR3 covers 17 residues. Germline CDR1 and CDR2: SGHRS and YFSETQ. V shed 4 bases and J 2 bases; nucleotides not matched to a gene: 9. The CDR3 protein is CASSGIGSGRNTGELFF. CDR3 nucleotide sequence: TGCGCCAGCAGCGGAATAGGTAGCGGGAGAAACACCGGGGAGCTGTTTTTT.